The clone carrying this TCR beta chain occurred a few times. The junction and the germline gene differ at one end; a read error may be behind it. The CDR3 has 12 residues. This sample is drawn from a study of identical twins. A universal primer site was added by template switching, and unique molecular identifiers were carried by the cDNA. TCRdb ran MiXCR on the 5' RACE reads and lists one entry per CDR3 protein. This sample carries approximately 890,000 distinct CDR3 sequences, approximately 13% of them seen once, and the ten largest clones take 1.5% to 2%. This same sample was also part of a study on yellow fever vaccine responses in identical twins. That investigation notes: Twins showed a vaccine T cell response that reportedly seemed partly convergent, partly personalized.

This sequence was found in a woman aged 18-30 years in good health. The rearrangement uses TRBV12-3 or TRBV12-4 and TRBJ1-2; D is unresolved. The sequencing sample was made of PBMCs. The CDR3 bases are TGTGCCAGCCGAGAGGGCTCCCCTCCGGATGCTTTC. It specifies CASREGSPPDAF.